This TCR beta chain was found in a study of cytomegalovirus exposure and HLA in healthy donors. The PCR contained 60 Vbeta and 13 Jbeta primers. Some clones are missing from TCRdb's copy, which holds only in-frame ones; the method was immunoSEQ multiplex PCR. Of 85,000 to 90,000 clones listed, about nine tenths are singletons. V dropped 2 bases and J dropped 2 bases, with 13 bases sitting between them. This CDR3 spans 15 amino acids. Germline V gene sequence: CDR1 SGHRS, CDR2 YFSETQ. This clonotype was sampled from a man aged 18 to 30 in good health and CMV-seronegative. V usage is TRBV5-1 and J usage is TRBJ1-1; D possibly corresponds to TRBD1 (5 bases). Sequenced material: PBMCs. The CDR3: CASSFGSGINTEAFF. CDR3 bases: TGCGCCAGCAGCTTTGGTTCAGGGATCAACACTGAAGCTTTCTTT.